Following are 8 T cell receptor beta chains from one sample sequenced in a study of blood T cell repertoires in COVID-19. Some clones are missing from TCRdb's copy, which holds only in-frame ones; the method was immunoSEQ multiplex PCR. The table has some 160,000 clones, about four fifths seen once. The source material was peripheral blood. These receptor sequences come from an older man with active or convalescent COVID-19.

The table lists this clone with a count of one. The V call is TRBV7-2, the J call TRBJ1-5; tentatively, D is TRBD1 (5 bases). The CDR3 is 14 amino acids. V was pared by 0 bases and J by 10 bases, with 13 bases between. Germline-derived CDR1 and CDR2 are SGHTA and FQGNSA. The CDR3 bases are TGTGCCAGCAGCTTAGCGCAGGGCGCGGGACCCCAGCATTTT. This codes for CASSLAQGAGPQHF.

This clone was seen once. V is TRBV28 and J is TRBJ1-1; 9 bases are a match to TRBD1. V shed 2 bases and J 6 bases; nucleotides not matched to a gene: 13. The CDR3 runs to 17 residues. Germline V gene sequence: CDR1 MDHEN, CDR2 SYDVKM. The CDR3 here is CASSLTAPGQGYPEAFF. DNA for the CDR3: TGTGCCAGCAGTTTAACGGCCCCCGGACAGGGGTACCCTGAAGCTTTCTTT.

The chain joins TRBV11-2 to TRBJ2-5; possible D gene TRBD1, 5 bases. The V gene's germline CDR1 is SGHAT and CDR2 FQNNGV. The CDR3 covers 15 residues. Deletions cut 5 bases from V and 5 bases from J, with 18 bases between. CDR3 in amino acids: CASSRRKGAGETQYF. Here the CDR3 DNA reads TGTGCCAGCAGCCGGCGGAAAGGAGCAGGGGAGACCCAGTACTTC.

The J gene is TRBJ1-2, the V gene TRBV19; tentatively, D is TRBD1 (5 bases). This CDR3 contains 14 residues. Germline CDR1 and CDR2: LNHDA and SQIVND (reference sequence). V lost 10 bases and J 2 bases, leaving 17 bases between the germline ends. CDR3 sequence (DNA): TGTGCCACTACGAGGGACTATGTGAACTATGGCTACACCTTC. This gives the protein CATTRDYVNYGYTF.

CDR3: CASSPVTGNTGELFF. CDR3 DNA sequence: TGTGCCAGCTCACCCGTGACAGGGAACACCGGGGAGCTGTTTTTT. This chain uses TRBV18 with TRBJ2-2, with a possible D match to TRBD1 (6 bases). The V gene's germline CDR1 is KGHSH and CDR2 LQKENI. Trimming removed 3 bases from V and 1 base from J, with 9 bases in between. The CDR3 is 15 amino acids.

This clone appeared many times. The chain combines TRBV20-1 with TRBJ1-6, with 10 positions matching TRBD1. Per the germline V gene, CDR1 is DFQATT and CDR2 is SNEGSKA (reference sequence). This CDR3 region has 15 residues. Trimming cost V 6 bases and J 5 bases; bases outside gene matches: 7. CDR3: CSASGTGVDNSPLHF. CDR3 DNA: TGCAGTGCCAGTGGGACAGGGGTCGATAATTCACCCCTCCACTTT.

The chain joins TRBV6-5 to TRBJ1-4; a weak D match, TRBD1 (5 bases). Germline V gene lookup returns CDR1 MNHEY and CDR2 SVGAGI. V dropped 4 bases and J dropped 8 bases, with 11 bases sitting between them. The CDR3 totals 13 residues. The CDR3 protein is CASSSQVKEKLFF. The CDR3 nucleotides are TGTGCCAGCAGTTCACAGGTCAAGGAAAAACTGTTTTTT.

This chain uses TRBV4-3 with TRBJ2-2, with D tentatively TRBD2 (5 bases). Germline V gene sequence: CDR1 LGHNA, CDR2 YSLEER. This CDR3 spans 16 amino acids. Between the trimmed V and J ends, which lost 0 bases and 2 bases, there was a span of 10 bases. In DNA form, the CDR3 reads TGCGCCAGCAGCCAAGATAGCGCGCCCAACACCGGGGAGCTGTTTTTT. It encodes CASSQDSAPNTGELFF.